A selection of T cell receptor beta chains follows, all from one sample in a study of human T cells and chemical hapten exposure. TCRdb called the RACE reads again in MiXCR, with one record for every CDR3 protein. The table lists 28,000 or so distinct CDR3 sequences, 5% to 6% of them singletons. The sample consisted of whole blood, taken in connection with sensitization to the hapten diphenylcyclopropenone (DPC). These receptors originate from a man under 40 with alopecia areata. Some clones in this sample may be carry-over from other donors' samples. Both conserved end residues are part of each CDR3. The D gene is left open where the match is weak. Some rows have no size entry. The others give once, few or many, or a class for an expanded clone.

clone_size	d_call	v_call	j_call	cdr3_aa	cdr3_nt
many	NA	TRBV5-1	TRBJ2-5	CASSWPAGQFQETQYF	TGCGCCAGCAGCTGGCCGGCTGGACAGTTCCAAGAGACCCAGTACTTC
many	NA	TRBV6-6	TRBJ1-1	CPSSSYSGNTEAFF	TGTCCCAGCAGTTCCTACAGTGGGAACACTGAAGCTTTCTTT
NA	TRBD2	TRBV12-3/TRBV12-4	TRBJ2-7	CDSSRGGSSYEQYF	TGTGACAGCAGCCGCGGGGGGTCCAGTTACGAGCAGTACTTC
many	NA	TRBV7-2	TRBJ2-5	CASSLGDLIAEETQYF	TGTGCCAGCAGCTTAGGGGACCTTATAGCAGAAGAGACCCAGTACTTC
many	TRBD2	TRBV18	TRBJ2-1	CASSPLGLAGNWNEQFF	TGTGCCAGCTCACCCCTGGGACTAGCGGGGAACTGGAATGAGCAGTTCTTC
many	NA	TRBV5-8	TRBJ2-6	CASSFPGAGANVLTF	TGTGCCAGCAGCTTCCCAGGCGCTGGGGCCAACGTCCTGACTTTC
few	NA	TRBV6-1	TRBJ2-6	CASNRDSSSGANVLTF	TGTGCCAGCAACAGAGATTCTAGCTCTGGGGCCAACGTCCTGACTTTC
many	TRBD1	TRBV10-3	TRBJ2-2	CAEVPGQGVSGELFF	TGTGCCGAAGTTCCGGGACAGGGGGTTTCCGGGGAGCTGTTTTTT
many	TRBD1	TRBV20-1	TRBJ2-7	CSAEGQGAVNEQYF	TGCAGTGCGGAGGGACAGGGGGCGGTCAACGAGCAGTACTTC
many	NA	TRBV9	TRBJ2-5	CASSGGETQYF	TGTGCCAGCAGCGGCGGGGAGACCCAGTACTTC
many	NA	TRBV21-1	TRBJ2-2	CASSKGLRGQSTGELFF	TGTGCCAGCAGCAAAGGTTTAAGGGGGCAAAGCACCGGGGAGCTGTTTTTT
many	TRBD1	TRBV12-3/TRBV12-4	TRBJ1-5	CASSSIGQGSQPQHF	TGTGCCAGCAGTAGTATCGGACAGGGGAGTCAGCCCCAGCATTTT
many	TRBD1	TRBV29-1	TRBJ2-7	CSVEAEGQGPYEQYF	TGCAGCGTTGAAGCGGAGGGACAGGGCCCCTACGAGCAGTACTTC
many	TRBD2	TRBV12-5	TRBJ2-1	CASGPGLAGRNEQFF	TGTGCTAGTGGCCCGGGACTAGCGGGCCGCAATGAGCAGTTCTTC
many	NA	TRBV29-1	TRBJ2-7	CSVGMALRLSEQYF	TGCAGCGTTGGTATGGCTCTGAGGCTCAGCGAGCAGTACTTC
many	TRBD1	TRBV19	TRBJ2-7	CASSTSGTGETQQYF	TGTGCCAGTAGTACCTCCGGGACAGGGGAGACCCAGCAGTACTTC
few	NA	TRBV29-1	TRBJ2-3	CSVEWGSSTDTQYF	TGCAGCGTTGAATGGGGCAGCAGCACAGATACGCAGTATTTT
many	NA	TRBV6-6	TRBJ1-5	CASSYSGSRYSNQPQHF	TGTGCCAGCAGTTACTCTGGCTCCCGCTATAGCAATCAGCCCCAGCATTTT
many	NA	TRBV30	TRBJ2-3	CAWSLDNAITDTQYF	TGTGCCTGGAGTCTGGACAACGCCATCACAGATACGCAGTATTTT
many	TRBD2	TRBV29-1	TRBJ2-4	CSVPGGAVNIQYF	TGCAGCGTCCCGGGGGGGGCCGTGAACATTCAGTACTTC
many	TRBD1	TRBV20-1	TRBJ2-7	CSATGTDAYEQYF	TGCAGTGCTACGGGGACAGATGCCTACGAGCAGTACTTC
many	NA	TRBV25-1	TRBJ1-4	CASSDYLNEKLFF	TGTGCCAGCAGTGATTATCTTAATGAAAAACTGTTTTTT
many	TRBD1	TRBV24-1	TRBJ2-1	CATSDAGGLHNEQFF	TGTGCCACCAGTGACGCAGGGGGCTTACACAATGAGCAGTTCTTC
many	NA	TRBV19	TRBJ1-2	CASSIPRQVYGYTF	TGTGCCAGTAGTATACCCCGACAGGTCTATGGCTACACCTTC
few	NA	TRBV3-1	TRBJ2-7	CASSQGGIEQYF	TGTGCCAGCAGCCAAGGGGGCATCGAGCAGTACTTC
many	NA	TRBV14	TRBJ1-1	CASSQDPWRNKNWDTEAFF	TGTGCCAGCAGCCAAGATCCCTGGAGGAATAAAAATTGGGACACTGAAGCTTTCTTT
many	NA	TRBV4-3	TRBJ2-1	CASSQDRLPAHYNEQFF	TGCGCCAGCAGCCAAGATCGGCTTCCTGCCCACTACAATGAGCAGTTCTTC
many	NA	TRBV30	TRBJ2-1	CAWSVYNEQFF	TGTGCCTGGAGTGTATACAATGAGCAGTTCTTC
NA	NA	TRBV6-1	TRBJ2-6	CASSVGSPNSGANVLTF	TGTGCCAGCAGTGTGGGCAGTCCCAACTCTGGGGCCAACGTCCTGACTTTC
many	TRBD1	TRBV7-8	TRBJ2-5	CASIKRGLGETQYF	TGTGCCAGCATAAAGAGGGGGCTGGGAGAGACCCAGTACTTC
many	NA	TRBV29-1	TRBJ2-7	CSVGLAGPYEQYF	TGCAGCGTGGGCCTAGCTGGACCCTACGAGCAGTACTTC
many	NA	TRBV12-3/TRBV12-4	TRBJ1-6	CASSLTRGTPLHF	TGTGCCAGCAGTTTAACAAGGGGGACACCCCTCCACTTT
NA	TRBD1	TRBV20-1	TRBJ1-4	CSARQGAKEKLFF	TGCAGTGCTAGACAGGGGGCAAAGGAAAAACTGTTTTTT
many	NA	TRBV7-9	TRBJ1-2	CASSWEGYGYTF	TGTGCCAGCAGCTGGGAGGGCTATGGCTACACCTTC
many	TRBD1	TRBV11-2	TRBJ2-7	CASSLRAQGQGEQYF	TGTGCCAGCAGCTTACGTGCCCAGGGACAGGGCGAGCAGTACTTC
many	TRBD2	TRBV7-2	TRBJ2-5	CASSRRGTSSQETQYF	TGTGCCAGCAGCCGCCGCGGGACTAGCAGCCAAGAGACCCAGTACTTC
many	NA	TRBV30	TRBJ2-7	CAWSGSYEQYF	TGTGCCTGGAGCGGATCCTACGAGCAGTACTTC
many	NA	TRBV5-5	TRBJ2-6	CASSLWRSGANVLTF	TGTGCCAGCAGCTTGTGGCGCTCTGGGGCCAACGTCCTGACTTTC
NA	TRBD2	TRBV7-8	TRBJ2-3	CASSSRLAGAIGTQYF	TGTGCCAGCAGCTCCAGACTAGCGGGGGCGATCGGTACGCAGTATTTT
many	TRBD1	TRBV11-2	TRBJ2-7	CASSSRTGKDYEQYF	TGTGCCAGCAGCTCAAGGACAGGGAAGGACTACGAGCAGTACTTC
many	NA	TRBV12-3/TRBV12-4	TRBJ2-7	CASSFPSSYEQYF	TGTGCCAGCAGTTTCCCCAGTTCCTACGAGCAGTACTTC
many	NA	TRBV12-3/TRBV12-4	TRBJ2-3	CASSSRASPPRDTQYF	TGTGCCAGCAGTTCCCGGGCTAGCCCACCCCGAGATACGCAGTATTTT
few	TRBD1	TRBV29-1	TRBJ2-7	CSVAPGQGRNEQYF	TGCAGCGTCGCACCGGGACAGGGACGCAACGAGCAGTACTTC
many	NA	TRBV3-1	TRBJ1-2	CASSQGPSGGYTF	TGTGCCAGCAGCCAGGGCCCCTCCGGCGGCTACACCTTC
many	TRBD2	TRBV12-5	TRBJ2-1	CASGPGLAGINEQFF	TGTGCTAGTGGCCCGGGACTAGCGGGAATCAATGAGCAGTTCTTC
many	NA	TRBV4-3	TRBJ2-6	CASSQEADTPSGANVLTF	TGCGCCAGCAGCCAAGAAGCCGACACCCCCTCTGGGGCCAACGTCCTGACTTTC
many	TRBD2	TRBV4-2	TRBJ2-7	CASSQEMREGFYEQYF	TGTGCCAGCAGCCAAGAAATGCGGGAGGGATTCTACGAGCAGTACTTC
many	TRBD1	TRBV6-2/TRBV6-3	TRBJ1-2	CASSHPGQGHYGYTF	TGTGCCAGCAGTCACCCGGGACAGGGACACTATGGCTACACCTTC
NA	TRBD2	TRBV4-3	TRBJ2-2	CASSPSHSEGGPEGELFF	TGCGCCAGCAGCCCCTCGCATTCTGAGGGAGGGCCGGAGGGGGAGCTGTTTTTT
many	NA	TRBV11-3	TRBJ2-3	CASSQSGTTDTQYF	TGTGCCAGCAGCCAATCCGGGACCACAGATACGCAGTATTTT
many	TRBD2	TRBV7-6	TRBJ2-1	CASSLSGSSYNEQFF	TGTGCCAGCAGCCTTAGCGGGAGCTCCTACAATGAGCAGTTCTTC
many	TRBD2	TRBV18	TRBJ2-7	CASSPEETSGSYEQYF	TGTGCCAGCTCACCTGAAGAGACTAGCGGGAGCTACGAGCAGTACTTC
few	TRBD2	TRBV7-9	TRBJ2-5	CASSRLLAGVEETQYF	TGTGCCAGCAGCCGCCTACTAGCGGGAGTGGAAGAGACCCAGTACTTC
many	NA	TRBV12-3/TRBV12-4	TRBJ2-1	CASSRDLSSYNEQFF	TGTGCCAGCAGTCGGGACTTGAGCTCCTACAATGAGCAGTTCTTC
many	TRBD1	TRBV27	TRBJ1-1	CASSLSPQGHTEAFF	TGTGCCAGCAGTTTATCTCCACAGGGGCACACTGAAGCTTTCTTT
many	NA	TRBV29-1	TRBJ2-3	CSADRVTTDTQYF	TGCAGCGCTGACCGAGTTACCACAGATACGCAGTATTTT
few	TRBD1	TRBV20-1	TRBJ1-5	CSARRSGQVNQPQHF	TGCAGTGCTCGACGTTCGGGACAGGTGAATCAGCCCCAGCATTTT
many	NA	TRBV27	TRBJ2-2	CASSSLGGELFF	TGTGCCAGCAGTTCCCTTGGAGGGGAGCTGTTTTTT
few	NA	TRBV11-2	TRBJ2-3	CASSYISTDTQYF	TGTGCCAGCAGCTATATTAGCACAGATACGCAGTATTTT